This T cell receptor (beta chain) was identified in a study of cytomegalovirus exposure and HLA in healthy donors. Overall study results and limits: What a later analysis reportedly showed was that an Asian-associated ancestry cluster had fewer N-insertions than the approximately 720-donor mean. Immune exposure information available was restricted to CMV serostatus. The study labeled approximately 150 TCR beta chains cytomegalovirus-associated. In vitro, a few CMV-associated chains proved specific for CMV antigens.

PCR was performed using 60 Vbeta and 13 Jbeta primers. Only in-frame clones appear in the TCRdb table, and some are missing; sequencing was by immunoSEQ multiplex PCR. The sample comprises about 160,000 clones, around 82% of which are singletons, and around 1.5% rests with the top ten. This clone is a singleton in its sample. Antigen unknown. The source material was PBMCs. The clonotype was recovered from a male donor in good health and CMV-seronegative.

The CDR3 sequence: CASSTLLGGTEAFF. The CDR3 coding sequence is TGTGCCAGCAGTACTCTATTGGGGGGCACTGAAGCTTTCTTT. The chain employs TRBV27 and TRBJ1-1; possibly TRBD1 for D (5 bases). Germline-derived CDR1 and CDR2 are MNHEY and SMNVEV (reference sequence). This CDR3 comprises 14 residues. V was shortened by 5 bases and J by 4 bases, with 14 bases between the two germline ends.